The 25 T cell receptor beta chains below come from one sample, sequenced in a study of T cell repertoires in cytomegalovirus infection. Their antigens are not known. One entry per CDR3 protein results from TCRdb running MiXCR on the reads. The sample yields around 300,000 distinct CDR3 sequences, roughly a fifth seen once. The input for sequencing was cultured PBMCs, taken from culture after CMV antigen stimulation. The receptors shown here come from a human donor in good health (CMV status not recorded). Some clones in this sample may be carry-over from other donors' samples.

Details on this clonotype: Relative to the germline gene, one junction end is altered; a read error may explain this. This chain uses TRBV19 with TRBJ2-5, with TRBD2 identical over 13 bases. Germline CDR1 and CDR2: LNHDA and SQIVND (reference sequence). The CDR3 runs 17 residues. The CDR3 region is CASSITSGRAGWETKYF. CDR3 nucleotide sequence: TGTGCCAGTAGTATCACTAGCGGGAGGGCCGGCTGGGAGACCAAGTACTTC.

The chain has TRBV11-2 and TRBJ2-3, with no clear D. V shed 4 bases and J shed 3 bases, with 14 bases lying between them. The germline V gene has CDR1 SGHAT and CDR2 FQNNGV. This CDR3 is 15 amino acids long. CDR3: CASSSPLGPTDTQYF. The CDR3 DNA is TGTGCCAGCAGCTCTCCCCTAGGACCTACAGATACGCAGTATTTT.

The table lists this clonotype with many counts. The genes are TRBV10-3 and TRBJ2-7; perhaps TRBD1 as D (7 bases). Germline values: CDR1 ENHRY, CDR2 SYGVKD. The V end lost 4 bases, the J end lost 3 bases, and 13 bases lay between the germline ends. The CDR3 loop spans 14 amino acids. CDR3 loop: CAISGGGGNYEQYF. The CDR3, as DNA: TGTGCCATCAGTGGCGGAGGGGGCAACTACGAGCAGTACTTC.

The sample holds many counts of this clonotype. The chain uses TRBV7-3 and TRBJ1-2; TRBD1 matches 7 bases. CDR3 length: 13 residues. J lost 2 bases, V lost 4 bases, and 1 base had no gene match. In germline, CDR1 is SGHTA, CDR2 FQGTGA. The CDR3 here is CASSSGQNYGYTF. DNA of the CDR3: TGTGCCAGCAGCTCGGGACAGAACTATGGCTACACCTTC.

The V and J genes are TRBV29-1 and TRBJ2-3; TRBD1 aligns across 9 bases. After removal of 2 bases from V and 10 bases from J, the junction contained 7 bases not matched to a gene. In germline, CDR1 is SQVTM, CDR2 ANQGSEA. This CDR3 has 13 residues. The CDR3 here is CSVEIMGQGSQYF. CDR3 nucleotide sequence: TGCAGCGTTGAAATTATGGGACAGGGATCGCAGTATTTT.

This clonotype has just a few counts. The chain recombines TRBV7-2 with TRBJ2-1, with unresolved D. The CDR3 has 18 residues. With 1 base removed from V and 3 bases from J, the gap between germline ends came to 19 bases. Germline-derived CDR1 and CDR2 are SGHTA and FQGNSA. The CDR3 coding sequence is TGTGCCAGCAGCTTAGAGGCTAGTCTTAGGGCTTTCTACAATGAGCAGTTCTTC. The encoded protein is CASSLEASLRAFYNEQFF.

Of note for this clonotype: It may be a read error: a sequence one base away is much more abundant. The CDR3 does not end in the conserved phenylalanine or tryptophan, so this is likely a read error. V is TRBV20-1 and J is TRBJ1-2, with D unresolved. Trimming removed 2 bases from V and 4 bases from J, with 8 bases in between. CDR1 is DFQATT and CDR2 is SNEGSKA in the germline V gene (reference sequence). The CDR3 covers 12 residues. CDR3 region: CSARSSFYGYTL. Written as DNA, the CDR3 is TGCAGTGCTAGAAGTTCGTTCTATGGCTACACCTTA.

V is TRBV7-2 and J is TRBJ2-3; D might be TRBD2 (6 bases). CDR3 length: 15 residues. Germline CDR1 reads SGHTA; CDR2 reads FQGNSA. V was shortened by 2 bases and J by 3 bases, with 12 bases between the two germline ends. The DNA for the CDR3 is TGTGCCAGCAGCTTATGGGCTAGCGCGACAGATACGCAGTATTTT. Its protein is CASSLWASATDTQYF.

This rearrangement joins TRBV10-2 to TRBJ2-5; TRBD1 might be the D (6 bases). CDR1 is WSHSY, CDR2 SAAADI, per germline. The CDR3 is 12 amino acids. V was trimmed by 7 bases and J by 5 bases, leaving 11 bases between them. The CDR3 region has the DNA TGCGCCAGCAAACAGGGCGGGGAGACCCAGTACTTC. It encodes CASKQGGETQYF.

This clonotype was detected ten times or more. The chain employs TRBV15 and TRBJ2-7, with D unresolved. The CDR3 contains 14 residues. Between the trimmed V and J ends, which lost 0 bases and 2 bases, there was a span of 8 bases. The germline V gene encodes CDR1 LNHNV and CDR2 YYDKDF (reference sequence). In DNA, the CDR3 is TGTGCCACCAGCAGAGATAAGGGCCCCTACGAGCAGTACTTC. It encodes CATSRDKGPYEQYF.

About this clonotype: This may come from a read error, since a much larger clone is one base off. The CDR3 nucleotides are TGTGCCTGCAGCGGACAGGTCTACGGCTACACCTTC. Translation: CACSGQVYGYTF. V and J are TRBV12-3 or TRBV12-4 and TRBJ1-2; 7 bases agree with TRBD1. This CDR3 has 12 amino acids.

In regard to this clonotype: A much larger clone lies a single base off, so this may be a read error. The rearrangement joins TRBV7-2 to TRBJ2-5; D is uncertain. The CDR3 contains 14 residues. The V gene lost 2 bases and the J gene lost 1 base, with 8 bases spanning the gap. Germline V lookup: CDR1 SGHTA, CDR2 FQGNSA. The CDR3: CASSLYGLQETQYF. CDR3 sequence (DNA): TGTGCCAGCAGCTTATACGGGCTCCAAGAGACCCAGTACTTC.

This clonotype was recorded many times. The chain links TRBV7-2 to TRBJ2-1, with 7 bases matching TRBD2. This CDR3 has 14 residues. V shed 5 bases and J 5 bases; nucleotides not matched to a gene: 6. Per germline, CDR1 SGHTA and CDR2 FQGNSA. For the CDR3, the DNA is TGTGCCAGCAGCCCATCCGGGACTAACAATGAGCAGTTCTTC. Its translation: CASSPSGTNNEQFF. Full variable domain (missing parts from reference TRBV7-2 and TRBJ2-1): GAGVSQSPSNKVTEKGKDVELRCDPISGHTALYWYRQSLGQGLEFLIYFQGNSAPDKSGLPSDRFSAERTGGSVSTLTIQRTQQEDSAVYLCASSPSGTNNEQFFGPGTRLTVL.

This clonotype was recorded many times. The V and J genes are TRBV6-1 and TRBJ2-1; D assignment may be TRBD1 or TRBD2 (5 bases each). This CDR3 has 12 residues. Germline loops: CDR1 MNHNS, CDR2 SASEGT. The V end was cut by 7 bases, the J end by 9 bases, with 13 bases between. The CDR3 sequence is CASTGPRTEQFF. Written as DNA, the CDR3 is TGTGCCAGCACGGGGCCCAGGACTGAGCAGTTCTTC.

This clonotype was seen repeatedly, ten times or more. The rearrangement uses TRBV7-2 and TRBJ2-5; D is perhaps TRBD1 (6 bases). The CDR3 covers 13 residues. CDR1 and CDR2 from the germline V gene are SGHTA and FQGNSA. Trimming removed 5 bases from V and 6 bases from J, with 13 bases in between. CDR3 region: CASSPSRGKTQYF. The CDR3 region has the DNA TGTGCCAGCAGCCCCTCAAGGGGGAAGACCCAGTACTTC.

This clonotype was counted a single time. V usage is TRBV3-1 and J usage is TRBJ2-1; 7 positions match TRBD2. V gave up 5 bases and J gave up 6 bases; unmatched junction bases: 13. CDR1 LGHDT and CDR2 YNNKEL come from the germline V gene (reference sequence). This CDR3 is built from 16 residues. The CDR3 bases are TGTGCCAGCAGCGACCCAGGCGGGAGCCATTCCAATGAGCAGTTCTTC. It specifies CASSDPGGSHSNEQFF.

For the CDR3, the DNA is TGCGCCAGCAGCCTCTGGGTAGCGGGGGTTAGCTCCTACAATGAGCAGTTCTTC. Translation gives CASSLWVAGVSSYNEQFF. The rearrangement uses TRBV5-1 and TRBJ2-1; TRBD2 agrees at 9 bases. The length of the CDR3 is 18 residues. Unmatched junction bases numbered 11, after V lost 4 bases and J lost 0 bases. Germline V gene lookup returns CDR1 SGHRS and CDR2 YFSETQ.

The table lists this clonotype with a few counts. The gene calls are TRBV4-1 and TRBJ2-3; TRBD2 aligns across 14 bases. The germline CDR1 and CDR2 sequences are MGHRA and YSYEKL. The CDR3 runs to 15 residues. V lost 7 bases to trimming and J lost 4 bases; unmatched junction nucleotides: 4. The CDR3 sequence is CASTPGLAGADTQYF. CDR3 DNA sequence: TGCGCCAGCACGCCGGGACTAGCGGGGGCAGATACGCAGTATTTT.

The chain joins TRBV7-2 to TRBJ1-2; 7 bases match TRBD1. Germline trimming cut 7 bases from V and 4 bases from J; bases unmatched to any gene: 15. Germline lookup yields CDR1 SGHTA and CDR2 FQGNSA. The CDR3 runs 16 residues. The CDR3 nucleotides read TGTGCCAGCATCCCCCAGACAGGGCAAATTGGCTATGGCTACACCTTC. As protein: CASIPQTGQIGYGYTF.

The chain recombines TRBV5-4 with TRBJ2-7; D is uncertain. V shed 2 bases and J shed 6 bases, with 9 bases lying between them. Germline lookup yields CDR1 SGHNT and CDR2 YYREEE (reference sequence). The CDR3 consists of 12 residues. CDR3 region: CASSFGKGEQYV. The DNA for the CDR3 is TGTGCCAGCAGCTTTGGCAAGGGCGAGCAGTACGTC.

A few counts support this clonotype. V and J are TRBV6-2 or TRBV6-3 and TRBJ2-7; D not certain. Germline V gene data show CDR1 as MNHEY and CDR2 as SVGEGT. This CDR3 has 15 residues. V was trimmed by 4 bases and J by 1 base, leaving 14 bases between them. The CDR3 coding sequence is TGTGCCAGCAGTTCAGACCAGCTAGGTTCCTACGAGCAGTACTTC. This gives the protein CASSSDQLGSYEQYF.

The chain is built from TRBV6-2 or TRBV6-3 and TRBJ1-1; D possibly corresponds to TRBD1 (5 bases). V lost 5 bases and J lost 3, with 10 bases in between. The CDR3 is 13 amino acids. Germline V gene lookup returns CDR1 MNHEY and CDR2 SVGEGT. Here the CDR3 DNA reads TGTGCCAGCAGTGCGTCACAGGACACTGAAGCTTTCTTT. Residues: CASSASQDTEAFF.

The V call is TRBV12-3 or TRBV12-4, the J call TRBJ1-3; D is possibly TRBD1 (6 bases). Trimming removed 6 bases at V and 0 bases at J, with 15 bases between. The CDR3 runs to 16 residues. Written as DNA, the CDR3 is TGTGCCAGCAGGTCTCGTACAGGGTCCTCTGGAAACACCATATATTTT. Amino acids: CASRSRTGSSGNTIYF.

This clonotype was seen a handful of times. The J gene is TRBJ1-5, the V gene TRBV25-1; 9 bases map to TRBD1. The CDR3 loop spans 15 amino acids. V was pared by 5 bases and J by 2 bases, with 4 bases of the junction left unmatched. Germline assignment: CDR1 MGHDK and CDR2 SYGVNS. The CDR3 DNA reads TGTGCCAGCAGTTCGACAGGGGGTGGCAATCAGCCCCAGCATTTT. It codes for CASSSTGGGNQPQHF.

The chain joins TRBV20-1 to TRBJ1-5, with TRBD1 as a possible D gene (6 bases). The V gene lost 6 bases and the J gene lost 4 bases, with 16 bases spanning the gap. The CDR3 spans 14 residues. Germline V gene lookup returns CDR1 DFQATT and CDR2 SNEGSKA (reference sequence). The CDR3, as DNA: TGCAGTGCGTATCCGCTTCAGGGGAATCAGCCCCAGCATTTT. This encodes CSAYPLQGNQPQHF.